Following are 17 T cell receptor beta chains from one sample sequenced in a study of shared clonotypes between healthy human individuals. Clones were sequenced by immunoSEQ multiplex PCR, and TCRdb holds only the in-frame ones, with some missing. The sample yields under 750,000 clones, about two thirds seen once. The sequenced material came from memory CD4+ T cells sorted from blood. Sample subset: CD45RA-negative fraction. The source is a woman younger than 45 in good health.

The V and J genes are TRBV5-4 and TRBJ2-1; 16 bases are a match to TRBD2. The germline gives CDR1 SGHNT, CDR2 YYREEE (reference sequence). V shed 3 bases and J 2 bases; nucleotides not matched to a gene: 2. This CDR3 has 17 residues. The CDR3 spells CASSSGTSGRAYNEQFF. CDR3 nucleotides: TGTGCCAGCAGCTCAGGGACTAGCGGGAGGGCCTACAATGAGCAGTTCTTC.

The chain is built from TRBV30 and TRBJ1-1; TRBD1 might be the D (6 bases). The CDR3 runs 14 residues. The V gene's germline CDR1 is GTSNPN and CDR2 SVGIG (reference sequence). The V end lost 3 bases, the J end lost 0 bases, and 11 bases lay between the germline ends. The CDR3 bases are TGTGCCTGGAGAAAGGGGGGAATGAACACTGAAGCTTTCTTT. Its translation is CAWRKGGMNTEAFF. Combining the CDR3 with reference TRBV30 and TRBJ1-1 gives the whole variable domain SQTIHQWPATLVQPVGSPLSLECTVEGTSNPNLYWYRQAAGRGLQLLFYSVGIGQISSEVPQNLSASRPQDRQFILSSKKLLLSDSGFYLCAWRKGGMNTEAFFGQGTRLTVV.

The rearrangement joins TRBV10-2 to TRBJ2-7; D may be TRBD2 (6 bases). CDR1 is WSHSY and CDR2 is SAAADI in the germline V gene. The V end was cut by 3 bases, the J end by 6 bases, with 9 bases between. This CDR3 spans 12 amino acids. The CDR3 loop reads CASSEKRVEQYF. The CDR3 nucleotides are TGCGCCAGCAGTGAAAAGCGGGTCGAGCAGTACTTC.

This clone appeared once. The V and J genes are TRBV2 and TRBJ1-5; D gene uncertain. Germline V gene data show CDR1 as SNHLY and CDR2 as FYNNEI. V was cut by 8 bases and J by 2 bases, with 13 bases left in between. The length of the CDR3 is 14 residues. In DNA form, the CDR3 reads TGTGCCAGCCACGGCAGCCTGGGCAATCAGCCCCAGCATTTT. Its protein product is CASHGSLGNQPQHF. Drawing the rest from reference TRBV2 and TRBJ1-5, the complete variable domain is EPEVTQTPSHQVTQMGQEVILRCVPISNHLYFYWYRQILGQKVEFLVSFYNNEISEKSEIFDDQFSVERPDGSNFTLKIRSTKLEDSAMYFCASHGSLGNQPQHFGDGTRLSIL.

The CDR3 protein is CASSHNRVAGYTF. DNA of the CDR3: TGTGCCAGCAGCCACAACAGGGTCGCTGGCTACACCTTC. The chain is built from TRBV14 and TRBJ1-2; possibly TRBD1 for D (6 bases). The CDR3 extends over 13 amino acids. CDR1 and CDR2 from the germline V gene are SGHDN and FVKESK. V gave up 3 bases and J gave up 7 bases, with 12 bases separating them.

The chain recombines TRBV13 with TRBJ1-2; D not certain. This CDR3 is 13 amino acids long. Germline loops: CDR1 PRHDT, CDR2 FYEKMQ (reference sequence). Between the trimmed V and J ends, which lost 0 bases and 2 bases, there was a span of 4 bases. In DNA form, the CDR3 reads TGTGCCAGCAGCTTAGGGACAAACTATGGCTACACCTTC. Residues: CASSLGTNYGYTF.

The gene calls are TRBV10-1 and TRBJ2-2; perhaps TRBD1 as D (5 bases). Trimming cost V 7 bases and J 3 bases, with 12 bases left between them. CDR1 WNHNN and CDR2 SYGVQD come from the germline V gene (reference sequence). The CDR3 sequence is 14 residues long. CDR3 loop: CASKTDTDTGELFF. In DNA, the CDR3 is TGCGCCAGCAAGACGGACACGGACACCGGGGAGCTGTTTTTT.

This clone appeared once. The rearrangement joins TRBV19 to TRBJ2-6, with D perhaps matching TRBD1 (6 bases). Deletions cut 6 bases from V and 1 base from J, with 13 bases between. Germline lookup yields CDR1 LNHDA and CDR2 SQIVND (reference sequence). This CDR3 has 16 amino acids. This chain's CDR3 is CASRRTVSSGANVLTF. In DNA form, the CDR3 reads TGTGCCAGTAGGAGGACAGTTTCTTCTGGGGCCAACGTCCTGACTTTC.

The J gene is TRBJ2-7, the V gene TRBV27; D may be TRBD2 (5 bases). Germline loops: CDR1 MNHEY, CDR2 SMNVEV (reference sequence). V lost 8 bases and J 3 bases, leaving 11 bases between the germline ends. This CDR3 comprises 12 residues. CDR3 bases: TGTGCCAGCTTTAGCGCAAGCTACGAGCAGTACTTC. As protein: CASFSASYEQYF.

The chain employs TRBV7-2 and TRBJ1-1; maybe TRBD1 (6 bases). The V end was cut by 1 base, the J end by 10 bases, with 19 bases between. This CDR3 contains 15 residues. Germline V gene lookup returns CDR1 SGHTA and CDR2 FQGNSA. The CDR3 here is CASSLELNRARGAFF. CDR3 bases: TGTGCCAGCAGCTTAGAACTTAACAGGGCGCGGGGAGCTTTCTTT.

The chain carries TRBV28 and TRBJ2-5; the D is unclear. CDR1 and CDR2 (germline): MDHEN, SYDVKM. V shed 5 bases and J shed 11 bases, with 24 bases lying between them. CDR3 length: 15 residues. CDR3 coding DNA: TGTGCCAGCAGTCGCCGGACGTTCGGCCCTTTGGAGCAGTACTTC. Protein product: CASSRRTFGPLEQYF.

As DNA, the CDR3 is TGTGCCACCAGCAGAGCCCCGACAGGGGGCAGTTCACCCCTCCACTTT. Residues: CATSRAPTGGSSPLHF. The rearrangement uses TRBV15 and TRBJ1-6; 10 bases match TRBD1. Germline assignment: CDR1 LNHNV and CDR2 YYDKDF (reference sequence). The CDR3 runs to 16 residues. Germline trimming cut 1 base from V and 9 bases from J; bases unmatched to any gene: 6.

This clone was detected once. The rearrangement uses TRBV2 and TRBJ1-5; D is unclear. Germline loops: CDR1 SNHLY, CDR2 FYNNEI. Trimming left V 5 bases short and J 4 bases short, with 15 bases between. This CDR3 is 15 amino acids long. The DNA for the CDR3 is TGTGCCAGCAGTCCCCAAGGTCAAGCAAATCAGCCCCAGCATTTT. This codes for CASSPQGQANQPQHF.

This clone showed up just once. V usage is TRBV27 and J usage is TRBJ2-7, with D perhaps matching TRBD2 (6 bases). V lost 0 bases to trimming and J lost 5 bases, with 8 bases between them. CDR1 is MNHEY and CDR2 is SMNVEV in the germline V gene (reference sequence). The length of the CDR3 is 13 residues. CDR3: CASSLSGTDEQYF. The DNA for the CDR3 is TGTGCCAGCAGTTTATCAGGGACTGACGAGCAGTACTTC.

This clone appeared once. The chain joins TRBV11-2 to TRBJ2-5, with D possibly TRBD2 on 6 matching bases. Trimming cost V 5 bases and J 5 bases, with 18 bases left between them. CDR3 length: 15 amino acids. CDR1 and CDR2 (germline): SGHAT, FQNNGV. CDR3 coding DNA: TGTGCCAGCAGCCCCGGTACCGGGACTTTCGAGACCCAGTACTTC. As protein: CASSPGTGTFETQYF.

The V and J genes are TRBV28 and TRBJ1-3; D is ambiguous. The CDR3 is 12 amino acids. V gave up 6 bases and J gave up 4 bases, with 7 bases separating them. Looked up from germline, CDR1 is MDHEN and CDR2 is SYDVKM. The CDR3 DNA is TGTGCCAGCAGGGGATCAGGAAACACCATATATTTT. It codes for CASRGSGNTIYF.

The rearrangement links TRBV28 to TRBJ1-1; D is perhaps TRBD1 (6 bases). The CDR3 covers 14 residues. Germline assignment: CDR1 MDHEN and CDR2 SYDVKM. V was clipped by 7 bases and J by 1 base, with 13 bases between them. CDR3 DNA sequence: TGTGCCAGCAATAGGGGGGGGAAGAACACTGAAGCTTTCTTT. It translates to CASNRGGKNTEAFF.